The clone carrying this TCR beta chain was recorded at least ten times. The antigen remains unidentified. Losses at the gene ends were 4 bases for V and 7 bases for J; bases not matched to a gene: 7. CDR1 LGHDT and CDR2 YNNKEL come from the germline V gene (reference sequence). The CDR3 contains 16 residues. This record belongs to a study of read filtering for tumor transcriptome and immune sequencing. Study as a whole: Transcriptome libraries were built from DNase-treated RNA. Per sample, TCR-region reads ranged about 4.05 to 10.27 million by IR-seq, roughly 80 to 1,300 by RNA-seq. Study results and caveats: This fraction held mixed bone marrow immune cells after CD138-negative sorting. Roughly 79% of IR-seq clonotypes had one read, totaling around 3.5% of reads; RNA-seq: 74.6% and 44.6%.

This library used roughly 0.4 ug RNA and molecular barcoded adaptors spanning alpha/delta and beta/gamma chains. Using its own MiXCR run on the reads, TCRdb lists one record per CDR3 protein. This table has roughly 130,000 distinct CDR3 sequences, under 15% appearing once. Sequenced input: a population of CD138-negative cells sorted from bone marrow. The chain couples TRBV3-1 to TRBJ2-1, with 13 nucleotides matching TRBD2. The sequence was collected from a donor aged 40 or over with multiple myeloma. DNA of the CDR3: TGTGCCAGCAGCCCTCCGGGACTAGCGGGAAGGAATGAGCAGTTCTTC. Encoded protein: CASSPPGLAGRNEQFF.